This T cell receptor beta chain is drawn from a study of shared clonotypes between healthy human individuals. Background on the study: CD4 naive and memory got three plates each, CD8 naive two, CD8 memory one.

Tens of thousands of T cell genomes (around 190 ng DNA) went into each sorted-subset replicate. The repertoire was sequenced with immunoSEQ multiplex PCR; TCRdb's copy has only in-frame clones and lacks some. The sample lists 1 million to 1.3 million clones; 75% to 80% were seen once. Subsets obtained from CD4+ cells comprised CD45RA+ naive and CD45RA-negative memory cells. The study's findings and limits: Sample collection involved blood only; tissue repertoires are likely different.

In regard to this clone: What it recognizes is unknown.

The CDR3 is made up of 15 amino acids. V was clipped by 4 bases and J by 1 base, with 16 bases between them. Germline loops: CDR1 SQVTM, CDR2 ANQGSEA. The gene calls are TRBV29-1 and TRBJ1-1, with D perhaps TRBD1 (5 bases). The source material was memory CD4+ T cells from PBMCs. Stated subset: CD45RA-negative fraction. The sequence was obtained from a man younger than 30 in good health. Some clones in this sample may be carry-over from other donors' samples. This CDR3 is CSVVSTAGWNTEAFF. The CDR3 DNA reads as TGCAGCGTTGTCTCCACGGCAGGGTGGAACACTGAAGCTTTCTTT.